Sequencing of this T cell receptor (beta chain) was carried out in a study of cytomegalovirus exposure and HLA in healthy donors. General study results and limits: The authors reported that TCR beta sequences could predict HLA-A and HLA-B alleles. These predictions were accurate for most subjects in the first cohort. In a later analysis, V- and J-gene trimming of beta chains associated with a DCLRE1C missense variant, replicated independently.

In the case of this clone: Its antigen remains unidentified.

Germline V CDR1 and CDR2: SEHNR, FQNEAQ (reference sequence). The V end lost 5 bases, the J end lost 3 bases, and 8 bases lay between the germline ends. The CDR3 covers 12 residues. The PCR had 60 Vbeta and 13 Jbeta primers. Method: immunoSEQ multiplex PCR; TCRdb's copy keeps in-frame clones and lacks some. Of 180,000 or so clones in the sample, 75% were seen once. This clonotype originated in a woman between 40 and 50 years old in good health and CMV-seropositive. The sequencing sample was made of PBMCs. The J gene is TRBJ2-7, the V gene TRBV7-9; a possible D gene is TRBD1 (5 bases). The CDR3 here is CASSTQGYEQYF. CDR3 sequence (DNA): TGTGCCAGCAGCACGCAGGGCTACGAGCAGTACTTC.